This TCR beta chain was retrieved from a study of shared clonotypes between healthy human individuals. Sequencing used immunoSEQ multiplex PCR; TCRdb keeps in-frame clones, though not all of them. The top ten clones hold about 1.7% of a sample with more than 550,000 clones, around 77% of them seen once. V was trimmed by 5 bases and J by 0 bases, leaving 7 bases between them. Germline CDR1 is MNHNS and CDR2 is SASEGT. The CDR3 covers 13 residues. Sequencing was done on a sample of memory CD4+ T cells sorted from blood. Regarding subset: CD45RA-negative fraction. The chain uses TRBV6-1 and TRBJ1-2, with unresolved D. This receptor was identified in a woman aged 30 to 39 in good health. This chain's CDR3 is CASSKASNYGYTF. As DNA, the CDR3 is TGTGCCAGCAGTAAGGCATCTAACTATGGCTACACCTTC.